The T cell receptor (beta chain) under discussion was sequenced for a study of patients and donors after allogeneic stem cell transplantation (TCRdb year 2020). The germline V and J ends show losses of 6 bases and 0 bases respectively, and no gene match explains 12 bases of the junction. The CDR3 contains 18 residues, cysteine and phenylalanine counted. Only the CDR3 DNA stays, 54 bases, in frame from base 1. This clonotype turned up a few times. It lacks a known antigen. No quality values exist for individual bases; no much larger clone is one base distant. Library prep was done by RT-PCR. Instrument used: NextSeq 550. The public reads were run again by TCRdb, first through fastp at Q25 and then through MiXCR, and only productive beta chains were kept. Rows with a matching CDR3 protein are joined into one entry that keeps the most common DNA and genes. This sample has 100,000 to 120,000 distinct CDR3 sequences in its table, and around 33% of those were observed once. The top ten clones comprise around 26% of the sample.

This clonotype was sampled from a human donor who was either an allogeneic HSCT recipient or a stem cell or donor lymphocyte infusion donor (not recorded which). It is not recorded whose cells these are; they may come from a transplant donor. The sequenced material came from blood, either unsorted or a sorted T cell fraction (not recorded which). This chain joins TRBV12-3 or TRBV12-4 to TRBJ2-3, with 10 bases matching TRBD2. The base sequence is TGTGCCAGCAGCGCGCGCCGGACTAGCGGTAATAGCACAGATACGCAGTATTTT. The encoded protein is CASSARRTSGNSTDTQYF.